The source of this TCR beta chain is a study of T cells after somatic rescue of genetic block. Only in-frame clones appear in the TCRdb table, and some are missing; sequencing was by immunoSEQ multiplex PCR. Of roughly 15,000 clones detected, 65% to 85% appear once; the ten largest clones hold 20% to 25%. The germline gives CDR1 SGHRS, CDR2 YFSETQ. CDR3 length equals 16 residues. Germline trimming cut 4 bases from V and 8 bases from J; bases unmatched to any gene: 14. The sequenced sample was peripheral blood mononuclear cells (PBMCs). The J gene is TRBJ2-1, the V gene TRBV5-1; 8 nucleotides agree with TRBD2. This sequence was found in a boy aged 5 to 17. CDR3 in DNA: TGCGCCAGCAGCCCTATTAGCGGGATCCGCATGGATGAGCAGTTCTTC. Amino acid sequence: CASSPISGIRMDEQFF.